The clone carrying this T cell receptor (beta chain) was recorded at least ten times. Its antigen is as yet unknown. Looked up from germline, CDR1 is MNHEY and CDR2 is SVGAGI. The CDR3 extends over 18 amino acids. Trimming cost V 0 bases and J 7 bases, with 22 bases left between them. Construction of TCR beta libraries was performed using quantitative 5'-RACE with molecular barcodes. TCRdb ran MiXCR on the 5' RACE reads and lists one entry per CDR3 protein. The profile shows some 250,000 distinct CDR3 sequences, around 25% of them singletons. This entry is derived from a study of CD8 T cells in ankylosing spondylitis. Findings and caveats of the study: As for the disease-linked clones, they showed a CD8+ phenotype and occurred at relatively low frequencies in peripheral blood. Ankylosing spondylitis blood appeared to be characterized by a TCR beta motif of under 10 highly homologous variants.

Sequenced sample: blood, either unsorted or a sorted T cell fraction (not recorded which). The J gene is TRBJ2-1, the V gene TRBV6-5; a possible D gene is TRBD1 (5 bases). This clonotype was sampled from a male donor with ankylosing spondylitis or in good health (not recorded which). CDR3 protein: CASSYSVFDGPGWNEQFF. The DNA for the CDR3 is TGTGCCAGCAGTTACTCGGTGTTCGACGGCCCAGGGTGGAATGAGCAGTTCTTC.